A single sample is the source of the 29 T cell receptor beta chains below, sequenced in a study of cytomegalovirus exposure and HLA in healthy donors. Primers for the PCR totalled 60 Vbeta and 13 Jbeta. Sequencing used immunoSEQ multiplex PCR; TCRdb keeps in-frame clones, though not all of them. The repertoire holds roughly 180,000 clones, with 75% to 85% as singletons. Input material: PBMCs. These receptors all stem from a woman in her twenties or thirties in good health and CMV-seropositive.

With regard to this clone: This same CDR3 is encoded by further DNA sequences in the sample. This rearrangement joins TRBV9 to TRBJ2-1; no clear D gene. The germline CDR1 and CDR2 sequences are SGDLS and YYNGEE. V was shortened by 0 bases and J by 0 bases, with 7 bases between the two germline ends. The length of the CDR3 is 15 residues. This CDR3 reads CASSVGASSYNEQFF. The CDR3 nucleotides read TGTGCCAGCAGCGTAGGTGCGAGCTCCTACAATGAGCAGTTCTTC.

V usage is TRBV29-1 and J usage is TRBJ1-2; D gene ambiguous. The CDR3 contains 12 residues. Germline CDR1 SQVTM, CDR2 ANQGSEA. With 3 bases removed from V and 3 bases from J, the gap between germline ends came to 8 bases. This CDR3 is CSVESGDYGYTF. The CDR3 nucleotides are TGCAGCGTTGAGTCCGGGGACTATGGCTACACCTTC.

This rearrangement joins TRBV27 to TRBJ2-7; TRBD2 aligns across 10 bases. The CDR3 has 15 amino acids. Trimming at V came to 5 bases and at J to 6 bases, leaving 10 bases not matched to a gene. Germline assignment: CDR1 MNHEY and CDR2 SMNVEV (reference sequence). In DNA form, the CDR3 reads TGTGCCAGCAGTCCTACGGGGCTAGCGGGGGCCGAGCAGTACTTC. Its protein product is CASSPTGLAGAEQYF.

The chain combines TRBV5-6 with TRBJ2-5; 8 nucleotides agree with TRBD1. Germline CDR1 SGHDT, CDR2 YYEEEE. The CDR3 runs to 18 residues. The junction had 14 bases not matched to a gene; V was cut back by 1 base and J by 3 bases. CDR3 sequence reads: CASSLWTGIQGREETQYF. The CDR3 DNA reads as TGTGCCAGCAGCTTGTGGACAGGGATTCAGGGACGAGAAGAGACCCAGTACTTC.

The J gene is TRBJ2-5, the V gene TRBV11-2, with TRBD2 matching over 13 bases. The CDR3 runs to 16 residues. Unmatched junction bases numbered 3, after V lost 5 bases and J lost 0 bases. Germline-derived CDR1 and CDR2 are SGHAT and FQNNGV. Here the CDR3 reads CASSIGTSGNQETQYF. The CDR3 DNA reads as TGTGCCAGCAGCATCGGGACTAGCGGGAACCAAGAGACCCAGTACTTC.

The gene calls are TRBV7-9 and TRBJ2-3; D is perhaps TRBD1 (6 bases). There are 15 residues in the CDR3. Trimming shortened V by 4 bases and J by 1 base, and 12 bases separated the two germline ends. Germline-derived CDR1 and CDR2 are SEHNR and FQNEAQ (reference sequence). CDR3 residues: CASSSPQGRTDTQYF. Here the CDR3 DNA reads TGTGCCAGCAGCTCGCCCCAGGGGCGCACAGATACGCAGTATTTT. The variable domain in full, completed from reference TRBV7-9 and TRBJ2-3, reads DTGVSQNPRHKITKRGQNVTFRCDPISEHNRLYWYRQTLGQGPEFLTYFQNEAQLEKSRLLSDRFSAERPKGSFSTLEIQRTEQGDSAMYLCASSSPQGRTDTQYFGPGTRLTVL.

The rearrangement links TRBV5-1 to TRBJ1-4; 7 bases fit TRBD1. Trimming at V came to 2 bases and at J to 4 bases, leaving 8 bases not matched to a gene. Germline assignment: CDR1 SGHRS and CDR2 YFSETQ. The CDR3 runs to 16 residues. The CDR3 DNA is TGCGCCAGCAGCTTACCCTCCAACAGGGGTAATGAAAAACTGTTTTTT. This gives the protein CASSLPSNRGNEKLFF.

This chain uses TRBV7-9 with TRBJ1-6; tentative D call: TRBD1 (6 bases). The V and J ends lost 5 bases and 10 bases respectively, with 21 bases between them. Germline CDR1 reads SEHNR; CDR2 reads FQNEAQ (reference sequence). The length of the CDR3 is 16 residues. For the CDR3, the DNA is TGTGCCAGCAGCCCGACTACTGGCAGGGGAAACTCACCCCTCCACTTT. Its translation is CASSPTTGRGNSPLHF.

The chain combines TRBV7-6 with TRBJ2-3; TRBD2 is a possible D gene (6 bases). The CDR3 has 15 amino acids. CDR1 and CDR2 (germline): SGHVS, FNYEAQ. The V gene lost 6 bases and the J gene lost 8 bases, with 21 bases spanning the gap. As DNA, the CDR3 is TGTGCCAGCAGTCCCCTGGGCGGGGTGGAGGGTACGCAGTATTTT. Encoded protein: CASSPLGGVEGTQYF. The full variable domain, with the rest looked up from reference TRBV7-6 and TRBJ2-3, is GAGVSQSPRYKVTKRGQDVALRCDPISGHVSLYWYRQALGQGPEFLTYFNYEAQQDKSGLPNDRFSAERPEGSISTLTIQRTEQRDSAMYRCASSPLGGVEGTQYFGPGTRLTVL.

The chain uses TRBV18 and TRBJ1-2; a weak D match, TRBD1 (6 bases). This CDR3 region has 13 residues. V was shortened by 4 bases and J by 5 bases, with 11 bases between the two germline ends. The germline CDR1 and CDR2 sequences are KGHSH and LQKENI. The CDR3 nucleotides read TGTGCCAGCTCACGAGACAGGCTATATGGCTACACCTTC. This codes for CASSRDRLYGYTF.

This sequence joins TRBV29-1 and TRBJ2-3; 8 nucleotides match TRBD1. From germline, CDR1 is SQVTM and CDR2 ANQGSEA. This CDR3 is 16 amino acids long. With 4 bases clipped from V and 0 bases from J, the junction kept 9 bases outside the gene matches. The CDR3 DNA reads TGCAGCGTTGGGGGACCAAGGGACAGGAGCACAGATACGCAGTATTTT. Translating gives CSVGGPRDRSTDTQYF.

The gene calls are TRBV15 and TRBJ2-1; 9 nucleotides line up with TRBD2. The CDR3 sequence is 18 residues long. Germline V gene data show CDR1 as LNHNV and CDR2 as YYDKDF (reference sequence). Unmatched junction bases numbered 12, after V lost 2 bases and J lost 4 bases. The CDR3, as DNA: TGTGCCACCAGCAGATACCCGTGGGGCGGGGGGGAATACAATGAGCAGTTCTTC. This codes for CATSRYPWGGGEYNEQFF.

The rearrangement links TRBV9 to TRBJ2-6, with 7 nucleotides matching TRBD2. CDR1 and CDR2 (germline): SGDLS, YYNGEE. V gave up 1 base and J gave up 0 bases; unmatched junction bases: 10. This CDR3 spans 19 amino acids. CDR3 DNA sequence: TGTGCCAGCAGCGTATCCCGGGACTACGCTTTCTCTGGGGCCAACGTCCTGACTTTC. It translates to CASSVSRDYAFSGANVLTF. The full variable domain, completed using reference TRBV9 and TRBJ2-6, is DSGVTQTPKHLITATGQRVTLRCSPRSGDLSVYWYQQSLDQGLQFLIQYYNGEERAKGNILERFSAQQFPDLHSELNLSSLELGDSALYFCASSVSRDYAFSGANVLTFGAGSRLTVL.

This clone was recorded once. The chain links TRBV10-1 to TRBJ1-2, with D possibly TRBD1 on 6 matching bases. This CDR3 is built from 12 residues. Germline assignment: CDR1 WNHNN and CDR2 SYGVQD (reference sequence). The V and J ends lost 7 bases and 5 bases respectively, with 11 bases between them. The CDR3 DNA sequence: TGCGCCAGCATTTCCAGGGGTTATGGCTACACCTTC. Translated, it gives CASISRGYGYTF.

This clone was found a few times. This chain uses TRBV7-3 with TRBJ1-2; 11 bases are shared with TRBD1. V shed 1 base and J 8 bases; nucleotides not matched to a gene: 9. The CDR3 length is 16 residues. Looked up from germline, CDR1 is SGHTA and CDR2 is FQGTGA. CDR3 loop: CASSLNGQGAIEGYTF. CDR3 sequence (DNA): TGTGCCAGCAGCTTAAACGGACAGGGGGCCATTGAAGGCTACACCTTC. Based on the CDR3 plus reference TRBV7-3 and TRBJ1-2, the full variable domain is GAGVSQTPSNKVTEKGKYVELRCDPISGHTALYWYRQSLGQGPEFLIYFQGTGAADDSGLPNDRFFAVRPEGSVSTLKIQRTERGDSAVYLCASSLNGQGAIEGYTFGSGTRLTVV.

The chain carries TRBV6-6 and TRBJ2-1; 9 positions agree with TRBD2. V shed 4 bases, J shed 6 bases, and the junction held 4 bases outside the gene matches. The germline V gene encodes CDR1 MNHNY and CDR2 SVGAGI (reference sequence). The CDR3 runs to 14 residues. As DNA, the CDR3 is TGTGCCAGCAGTTCCCCGGGACTAGCCAATGAGCAGTTCTTC. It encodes CASSSPGLANEQFF.

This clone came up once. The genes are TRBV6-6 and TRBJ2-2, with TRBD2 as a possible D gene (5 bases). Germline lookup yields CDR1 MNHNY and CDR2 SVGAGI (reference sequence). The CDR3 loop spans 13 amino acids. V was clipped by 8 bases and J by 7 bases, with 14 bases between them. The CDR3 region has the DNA TGTGCCAGCGAGGGCAGAGTTTACGGGGAGCTGTTTTTT. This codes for CASEGRVYGELFF.

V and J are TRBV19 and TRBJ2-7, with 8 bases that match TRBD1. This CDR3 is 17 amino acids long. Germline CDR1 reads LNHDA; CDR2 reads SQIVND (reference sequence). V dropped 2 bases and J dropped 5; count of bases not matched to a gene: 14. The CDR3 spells CASSISYGGGQGNEQYF. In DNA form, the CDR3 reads TGTGCCAGTAGTATATCGTACGGGGGCGGACAGGGAAACGAGCAGTACTTC.

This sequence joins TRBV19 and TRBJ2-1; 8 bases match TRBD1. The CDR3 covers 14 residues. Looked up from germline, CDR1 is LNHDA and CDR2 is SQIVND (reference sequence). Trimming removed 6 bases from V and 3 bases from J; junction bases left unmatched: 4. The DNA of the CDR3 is TGTGCCAGTAGGAGGGGACAGGACTACAATGAGCAGTTCTTC. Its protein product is CASRRGQDYNEQFF.

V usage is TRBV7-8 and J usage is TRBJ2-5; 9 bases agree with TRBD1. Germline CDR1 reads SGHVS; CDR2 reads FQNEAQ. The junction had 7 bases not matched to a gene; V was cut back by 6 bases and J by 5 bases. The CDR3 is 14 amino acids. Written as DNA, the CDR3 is TGTGCCAGCAGGGCACAGGGGGCAGGGGAGACCCAGTACTTC. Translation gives CASRAQGAGETQYF.

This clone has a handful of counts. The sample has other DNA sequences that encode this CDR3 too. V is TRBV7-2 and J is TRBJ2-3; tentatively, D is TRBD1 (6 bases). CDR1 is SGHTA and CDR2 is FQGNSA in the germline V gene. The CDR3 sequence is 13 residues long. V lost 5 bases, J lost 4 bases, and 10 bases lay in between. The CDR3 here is CASSPRQADTQYF. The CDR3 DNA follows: TGTGCCAGCAGCCCCAGACAGGCAGATACGCAGTATTTT.

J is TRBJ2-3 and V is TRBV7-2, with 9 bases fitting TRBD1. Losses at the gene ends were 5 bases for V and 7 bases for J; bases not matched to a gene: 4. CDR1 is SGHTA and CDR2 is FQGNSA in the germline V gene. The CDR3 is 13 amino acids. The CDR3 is CASSRDREHTQYF. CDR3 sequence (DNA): TGTGCCAGCAGCCGGGACAGGGAACATACGCAGTATTTT.

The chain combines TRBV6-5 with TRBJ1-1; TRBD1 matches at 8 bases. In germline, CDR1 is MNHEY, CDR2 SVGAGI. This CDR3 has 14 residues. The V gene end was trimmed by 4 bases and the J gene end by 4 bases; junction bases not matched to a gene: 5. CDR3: CASSLRQGRTEAFF. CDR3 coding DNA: TGTGCCAGCAGTTTAAGACAGGGGCGCACTGAAGCTTTCTTT.

The CDR3 reads CASSLGLTGITDTQYF. The CDR3 DNA follows: TGTGCCAGCAGCTTAGGGTTGACAGGGATAACAGATACGCAGTATTTT. The rearrangement joins TRBV7-2 to TRBJ2-3; 7 bases map to TRBD1. After removal of 1 base from V and 3 bases from J, the junction contained 7 bases not matched to a gene. CDR3 length equals 16 residues. Germline V gives CDR1 SGHTA, CDR2 FQGNSA.

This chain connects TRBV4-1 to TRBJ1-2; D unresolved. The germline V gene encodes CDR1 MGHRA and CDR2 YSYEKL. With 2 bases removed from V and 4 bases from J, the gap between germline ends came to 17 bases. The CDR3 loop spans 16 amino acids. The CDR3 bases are TGCGCCAGCAGCCAACCTGGAAGGAGGGTTGGCTATGGCTACACCTTC. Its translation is CASSQPGRRVGYGYTF.

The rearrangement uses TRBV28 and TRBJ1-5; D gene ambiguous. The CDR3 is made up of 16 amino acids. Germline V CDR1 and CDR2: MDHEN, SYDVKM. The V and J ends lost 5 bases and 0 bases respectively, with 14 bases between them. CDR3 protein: CASSTLTLLSNQPQHF. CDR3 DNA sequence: TGTGCCAGCAGTACCCTGACATTACTTAGCAATCAGCCCCAGCATTTT.

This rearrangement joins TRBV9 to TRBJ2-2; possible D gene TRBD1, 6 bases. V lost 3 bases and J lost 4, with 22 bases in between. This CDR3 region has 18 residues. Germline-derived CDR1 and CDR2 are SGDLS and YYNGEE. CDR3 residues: CASSANLQGPSGTGELFF. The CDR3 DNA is TGTGCCAGCAGCGCGAACCTACAGGGCCCCTCGGGCACCGGGGAGCTGTTTTTT.

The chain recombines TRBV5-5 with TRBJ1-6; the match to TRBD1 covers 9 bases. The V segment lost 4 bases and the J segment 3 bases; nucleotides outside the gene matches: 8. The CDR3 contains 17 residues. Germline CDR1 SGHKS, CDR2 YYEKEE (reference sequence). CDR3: CASSRNPGQGYNSPLHF. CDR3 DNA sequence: TGTGCCAGCAGCAGGAACCCGGGACAGGGCTATAATTCACCCCTCCACTTT.

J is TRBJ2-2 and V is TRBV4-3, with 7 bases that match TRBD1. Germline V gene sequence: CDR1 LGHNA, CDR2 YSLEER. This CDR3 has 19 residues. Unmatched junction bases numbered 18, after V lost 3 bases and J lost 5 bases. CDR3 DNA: TGCGCCAGCAGCCAGGATGGACAGGCGGTTGTGACGGGGACCGGGGAGCTGTTTTTT. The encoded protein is CASSQDGQAVVTGTGELFF.